This T cell receptor (beta chain) was obtained from a study of Ad26.COV2.S vaccination and SARS-CoV-2 variants. The CDR3 length is 13 residues. Germline CDR1 ENHRY, CDR2 SYGVKD. V gave up 0 bases and J gave up 4 bases, with 6 bases separating them. The assay was immunoSEQ multiplex PCR, and TCRdb's table has in-frame clones only and misses some. In the table there are 430,000 or so clones, 89% of which are singletons. Treatment reported: roughly 19 received Ad26.COV2.S at low or high dose, single or two shots; about 5 received placebo; per-sample allocation not given. Samples came from day 63 after the first vaccine or placebo injection. Expression of Wuhan-strain SARS-CoV-2 spike came from the Ad26 vector that formed the vaccine.

The sample in question was peripheral blood, obtained in a trial of Ad26.COV2.S vaccine versus placebo. The chain is built from TRBV10-3 and TRBJ2-5; no clear D gene. This sequence was found in a person between 18 and 60 years old who received the Ad26.COV2.S COVID-19 vaccine or a placebo. The CDR3 sequence: CAISESPGETQYF. As DNA, the CDR3 is TGTGCCATCAGTGAGTCGCCGGGAGAGACCCAGTACTTC.